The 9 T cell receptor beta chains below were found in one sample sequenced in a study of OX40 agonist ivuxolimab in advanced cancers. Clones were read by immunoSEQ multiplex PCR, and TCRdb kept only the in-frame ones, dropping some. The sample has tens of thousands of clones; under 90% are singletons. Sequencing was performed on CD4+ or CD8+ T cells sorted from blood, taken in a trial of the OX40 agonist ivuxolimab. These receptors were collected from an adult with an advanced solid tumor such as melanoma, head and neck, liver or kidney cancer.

The CDR3 DNA sequence: TGTGCCAGCAGCTCTGGGACAGGCCGGGTGGAGAATTCACCCCTCCACTTT. Encoded protein: CASSSGTGRVENSPLHF. The rearrangement joins TRBV7-9 to TRBJ1-6; 8 bases align to TRBD1. The junction had 12 bases not matched to a gene; V was cut back by 4 bases and J by 7 bases. The CDR3 covers 17 residues. The germline V gene encodes CDR1 SEHNR and CDR2 FQNEAQ (reference sequence).

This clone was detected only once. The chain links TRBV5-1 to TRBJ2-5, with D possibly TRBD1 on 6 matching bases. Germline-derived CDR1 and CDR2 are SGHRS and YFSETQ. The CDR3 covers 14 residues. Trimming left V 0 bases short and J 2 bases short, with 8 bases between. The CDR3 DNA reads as TGCGCCAGCAGCTTGGCCGGGACACAAGAGACCCAGTACTTC. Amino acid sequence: CASSLAGTQETQYF.

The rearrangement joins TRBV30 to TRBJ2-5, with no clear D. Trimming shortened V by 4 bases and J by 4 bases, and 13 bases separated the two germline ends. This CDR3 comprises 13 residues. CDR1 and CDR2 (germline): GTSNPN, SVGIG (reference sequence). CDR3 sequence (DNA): TGTGCCTGGACCCTGGTGGTTGGAGAGACCCAGTACTTC. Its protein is CAWTLVVGETQYF.

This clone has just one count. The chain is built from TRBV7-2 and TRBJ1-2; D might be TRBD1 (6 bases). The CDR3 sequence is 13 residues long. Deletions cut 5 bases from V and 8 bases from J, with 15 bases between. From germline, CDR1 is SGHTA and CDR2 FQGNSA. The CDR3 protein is CASSPGGAKGYTF. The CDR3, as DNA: TGTGCCAGCAGCCCCGGGGGGGCGAAGGGCTACACCTTC.

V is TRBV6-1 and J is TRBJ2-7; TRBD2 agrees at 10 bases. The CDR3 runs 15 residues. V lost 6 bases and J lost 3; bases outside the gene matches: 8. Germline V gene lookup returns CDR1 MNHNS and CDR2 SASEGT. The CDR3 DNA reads TGTGCCAGCAGAGATAGCGGGGGGCGATTCTACGAGCAGTACTTC. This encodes CASRDSGGRFYEQYF.

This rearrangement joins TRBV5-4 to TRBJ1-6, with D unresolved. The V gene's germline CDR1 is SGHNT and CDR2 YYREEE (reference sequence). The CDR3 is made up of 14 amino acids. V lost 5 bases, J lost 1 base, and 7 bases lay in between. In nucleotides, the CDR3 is TGTGCCAGCAGTACAGAGTCCTATAATTCACCCCTCCACTTT. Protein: CASSTESYNSPLHF.

CDR3 loop: CASSFRQGYEQFF. The CDR3 DNA reads TGTGCCAGCAGCTTTCGACAGGGCTATGAGCAGTTCTTC. The chain joins TRBV7-3 to TRBJ2-1; 7 bases are a match to TRBD1. The V and J ends lost 3 bases and 8 bases, in that order; junction bases with no gene match: 4. CDR1 SGHTA and CDR2 FQGTGA come from the germline V gene. The CDR3 is 13 amino acids.

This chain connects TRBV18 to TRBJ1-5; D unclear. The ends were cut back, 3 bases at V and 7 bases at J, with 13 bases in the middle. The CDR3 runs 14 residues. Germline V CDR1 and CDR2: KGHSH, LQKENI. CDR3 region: CASSPEMGSQPQHF. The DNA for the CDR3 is TGTGCCAGCTCACCCGAGATGGGGTCCCAGCCCCAGCATTTT. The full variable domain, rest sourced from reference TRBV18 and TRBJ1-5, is NAGVMQNPRHLVRRRGQEARLRCSPMKGHSHVYWYRQLPEEGLKFMVYLQKENIIDESGMPKERFSAEFPKEGPSILRIQQVVRGDSAAYFCASSPEMGSQPQHFGDGTRLSIL.

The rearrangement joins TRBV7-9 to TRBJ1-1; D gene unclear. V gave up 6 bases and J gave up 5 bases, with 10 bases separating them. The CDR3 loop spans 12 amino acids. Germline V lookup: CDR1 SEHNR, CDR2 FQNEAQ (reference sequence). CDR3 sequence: CASSPALTEAFF. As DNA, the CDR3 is TGTGCCAGCAGTCCGGCATTGACTGAAGCTTTCTTT. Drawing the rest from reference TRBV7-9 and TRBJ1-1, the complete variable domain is DTGVSQNPRHKITKRGQNVTFRCDPISEHNRLYWYRQTLGQGPEFLTYFQNEAQLEKSRLLSDRFSAERPKGSFSTLEIQRTEQGDSAMYLCASSPALTEAFFGQGTRLTVV.